This T cell receptor (beta chain) comes out of a study of T cell responses to AZD1222 COVID-19 vaccine. The V gene lost 4 bases and the J gene lost 0 bases, with 15 bases spanning the gap. CDR3 size: 16 residues. CDR1 ENHRY and CDR2 SYGVKD come from the germline V gene. Notes on this clone: Its cognate antigen is unknown.

TCRdb's table, derived via immunoSEQ multiplex PCR, lists solely in-frame clones and lacks some. With about 140,000 clones in the sample, the ten largest clones hold roughly 2%. Study-level points and caveats: Only 5 or 6 people who got AZD1222 tested seropositive at baseline. Spike-specific TCR breadth and depth grew following two AZD1222 doses. The donors showed a predominance of white British ancestry and of females, with possible underestimation of clonal diversity. Unmutated variant regions reportedly attract nearly half of all spike-specific TCRs.

The chain couples TRBV10-3 to TRBJ1-2, with D tentatively TRBD1 (6 bases). The sample comprised peripheral blood. The receptor comes from an adult in good health. CDR3 protein: CAISGVGGNSNYGYTF. The CDR3 DNA sequence: TGTGCCATCAGTGGGGTAGGGGGTAACTCTAACTATGGCTACACCTTC.